The rows below give T cell receptor beta chains drawn from one sample of a study of blood T cell repertoires in COVID-19. The protocol was immunoSEQ multiplex PCR, while the TCRdb copy is restricted to in-frame clones and leaves out a portion. The table includes about 200,000 clones, 84% detected once. The sample comprised peripheral blood. The receptor source for this set is a man aged 50-60 years with active or convalescent COVID-19. Both conserved end residues are part of each CDR3. Each record gives: clone size, J gene, D gene, V gene, CDR3 DNA, CDR3 protein. A D gene is named only where the DNA matches it firmly. Clone size is not always given. Where it is, it says once, few, many or a class for expanded clones.

clone size: NA; J gene: TRBJ1-4; D gene: TRBD1; V gene: TRBV4-2; CDR3 DNA: TGTGCCAGCAGCCCGGGACAGACTAATGAAAAACTGTTTTTT; CDR3 protein: CASSPGQTNEKLFF
clone size: once; J gene: TRBJ2-5; D gene: NA; V gene: TRBV16; CDR3 DNA: TGTGCCAGCAGCCAATCGGCGCGGATAGAGACCCAGTACTTC; CDR3 protein: CASSQSARIETQYF
clone size: NA; J gene: TRBJ1-3; D gene: NA; V gene: TRBV30; CDR3 DNA: TGTGCCTGGAGTCCAGGGATCTCTGGAAACACCATATATTTT; CDR3 protein: CAWSPGISGNTIYF
clone size: NA; J gene: TRBJ2-7; D gene: TRBD1; V gene: TRBV11-2; CDR3 DNA: TGTGCCAGCAGCTTAAGGACAGGATCCCGCTACGAGCAGTACTTC; CDR3 protein: CASSLRTGSRYEQYF
clone size: once; J gene: TRBJ1-2; D gene: TRBD1; V gene: TRBV6-2/TRBV6-3; CDR3 DNA: TGTGCCAGCAGCAACAGGGGGCTTTATGGCTACACCTTC; CDR3 protein: CASSNRGLYGYTF
clone size: many; J gene: TRBJ2-7; D gene: NA; V gene: TRBV6-5; CDR3 DNA: TGTGCCAGCAGCGTGTCAACCGCAGGGGTCTACGAGCAGTACTTC; CDR3 protein: CASSVSTAGVYEQYF
clone size: NA; J gene: TRBJ2-3; D gene: TRBD1; V gene: TRBV12-5; CDR3 DNA: TGTGCTAGTGGTTTGGGCCTGACAGGGGTCGGAGATACGCAGTATTTT; CDR3 protein: CASGLGLTGVGDTQYF
clone size: NA; J gene: TRBJ1-1; D gene: TRBD1; V gene: TRBV5-5; CDR3 DNA: TGTGCCAGCAGCTTTAGAGGGGGACAGTCGGCGAACACTGAAGCTTTCTTT; CDR3 protein: CASSFRGGQSANTEAFF
clone size: NA; J gene: TRBJ2-7; D gene: TRBD2; V gene: TRBV5-4; CDR3 DNA: TGTGCCAGCAGCTCCCCGGGACTAGCGGGGCACTACGAGCAGTACTTC; CDR3 protein: CASSSPGLAGHYEQYF
clone size: few; J gene: TRBJ1-2; D gene: NA; V gene: TRBV6-1; CDR3 DNA: TGTGCCAGCAGTGAAATTGGGCAGGGCTCCTATGGCTACACCTTC; CDR3 protein: CASSEIGQGSYGYTF